This passage covers 14 T cell receptor beta chains from one sample sequenced in a study of CD8 T cells in ankylosing spondylitis. TCRdb re-called the 5' RACE reads with MiXCR, one entry per CDR3 protein. The table lists a few hundred thousand distinct CDR3 sequences, around 10% of them singletons. Source material: blood, either unsorted or a sorted T cell fraction (not recorded which). These receptors came from a male donor with ankylosing spondylitis or in good health (not recorded which).

There are many counts of this clonotype. The chain is built from TRBV5-1 and TRBJ2-1; TRBD2 matches at 8 bases. The CDR3 length is 14 residues. Germline assignment: CDR1 SGHRS and CDR2 YFSETQ. V shed 3 bases and J 10 bases; nucleotides not matched to a gene: 9. The CDR3 DNA follows: TGCGCCAGCAGCTGGCTAGCGGGTTCGGGGGAGCAGTTCTTC. As protein: CASSWLAGSGEQFF.

Remarks on this clonotype: This may arise from a read error, as a much more abundant clone is one base away. The chain joins TRBV5-1 to TRBJ2-2, with no clear D. In germline, CDR1 is SGHRS, CDR2 YFSETQ. The CDR3 spans 15 residues. The CDR3 nucleotides are TGCGTCAGCAGCTTTTACACCCCGAACACCGGGGAGCTGTTTTTT. This gives the protein CVSSFYTPNTGELFF.

This chain links TRBV7-9 with TRBJ2-1, with 9 bases lining up with TRBD2. CDR1 is SEHNR, CDR2 FQNEAQ, per germline (reference sequence). The CDR3 spans 12 residues. The V segment lost 6 bases and the J segment 9 bases; nucleotides outside the gene matches: 3. CDR3 in amino acids: CASRAGGSEQFF. The CDR3 region has the DNA TGTGCCAGCAGAGCGGGAGGATCTGAGCAGTTCTTC.

This clonotype showed up many times. This chain uses TRBV20-1 with TRBJ1-1; TRBD1 matches at 10 bases. This CDR3 contains 14 residues. V was clipped by 5 bases and J by 0 bases; unmatched bases: 3. Germline CDR1 and CDR2: DFQATT and SNEGSKA (reference sequence). Here the CDR3 DNA reads TGCAGTGCTGGACAGGGGGGTATGAACACTGAAGCTTTCTTT. Its translation: CSAGQGGMNTEAFF.

This clonotype has at least ten counts. The J gene is TRBJ2-3, the V gene TRBV20-1; D gene unclear. Germline CDR1 is DFQATT and CDR2 is SNEGSKA (reference sequence). V lost 2 bases, J lost 5 bases, and 14 bases lay in between. The CDR3 consists of 14 residues. The CDR3: CSARMTWGGDTQYF. The CDR3 DNA is TGCAGTGCTAGAATGACTTGGGGTGGAGATACGCAGTATTTT.

CDR3 residues: CASSQGLREYTGELFF. DNA for the CDR3: TGTGCCAGCAGCCAAGGATTGCGGGAGTACACCGGGGAGCTGTTTTTT. The chain combines TRBV3-1 with TRBJ2-2; 7 bases match TRBD2. The V gene end was trimmed by 1 base and the J gene end by 3 bases; junction bases not matched to a gene: 5. This CDR3 has 16 residues. Germline V gene lookup returns CDR1 LGHDT and CDR2 YNNKEL (reference sequence).

Ten or more counts support this clonotype. This chain uses TRBV7-3 with TRBJ2-5; the D gene is possibly TRBD1 (6 bases). Germline V gene data show CDR1 as SGHTA and CDR2 as FQGTGA. The V end lost 5 bases, the J end lost 5 bases, and 15 bases lay between the germline ends. CDR3 size: 14 residues. The CDR3 DNA reads as TGTGCCAGCAGCCGTACAGGGTGGGGCGAGACCCAGTACTTC. Its translation is CASSRTGWGETQYF. The full variable domain, with the rest looked up from reference TRBV7-3 and TRBJ2-5, is GAGVSQTPSNKVTEKGKYVELRCDPISGHTALYWYRQSLGQGPEFLIYFQGTGAADDSGLPNDRFFAVRPEGSVSTLKIQRTERGDSAVYLCASSRTGWGETQYFGPGTRLLVL.

The chain couples TRBV7-9 to TRBJ2-3; 11 bases align to TRBD2. The CDR3 has 16 amino acids. The V gene's germline CDR1 is SEHNR and CDR2 FQNEAQ (reference sequence). The V gene end was trimmed by 3 bases and the J gene end by 4 bases; junction bases not matched to a gene: 6. The chain's CDR3 is CASSFPLAGAPDTQYF. CDR3 coding DNA: TGTGCCAGCAGCTTCCCACTAGCGGGGGCCCCAGATACGCAGTATTTT. The full variable domain, its missing parts supplied by reference TRBV7-9 and TRBJ2-3, is DTGVSQNPRHKITKRGQNVTFRCDPISEHNRLYWYRQTLGQGPEFLTYFQNEAQLEKSRLLSDRFSAERPKGSFSTLEIQRTEQGDSAMYLCASSFPLAGAPDTQYFGPGTRLTVL.

This clonotype was counted a few times. This rearrangement joins TRBV20-1 to TRBJ2-1; 9 bases fit TRBD2. Germline V gene lookup returns CDR1 DFQATT and CDR2 SNEGSKA (reference sequence). The V and J ends lost 0 bases and 5 bases, in that order; junction bases with no gene match: 8. This CDR3 region has 16 residues. Written as DNA, the CDR3 is TGCAGTGCTAGAGAATGGCGGGGGGGCCTCGACAATGAGCAGTTCTTC. It encodes CSAREWRGGLDNEQFF.

The rearrangement links TRBV5-1 to TRBJ1-2; 12 nucleotides agree with TRBD1. Germline V gene sequence: CDR1 SGHRS, CDR2 YFSETQ. The CDR3 length is 16 residues. The trim removed 4 bases at V and 6 bases at J, leaving 10 bases unmatched. The CDR3 is CASSDRTGTGGDGYTF. In DNA form, the CDR3 reads TGCGCCAGCAGCGACCGGACAGGGACAGGGGGCGATGGCTACACCTTC.

This clonotype was recorded many times. The J gene is TRBJ2-7, the V gene TRBV20-1, with TRBD1 matching 8 bases. V shed 3 bases, J shed 3 bases, and the junction held 4 bases outside the gene matches. CDR1 is DFQATT, CDR2 SNEGSKA, per germline (reference sequence). This CDR3 comprises 13 residues. In DNA, the CDR3 is TGCAGTGCTAGGTCGACAGGGGTCTACGAGCAGTACTTC. Translated: CSARSTGVYEQYF.

This clonotype appeared many times. The rearrangement joins TRBV5-1 to TRBJ2-1, with 11 positions matching TRBD2. The germline gives CDR1 SGHRS, CDR2 YFSETQ. J gave up 3 bases and V 3 bases, and 26 bases lay outside the gene matches. This CDR3 is built from 23 residues. The CDR3 here is CASSSPLPTSGGDLTAGYNEQFF. In DNA, the CDR3 is TGCGCCAGCAGCTCCCCCTTACCAACTAGCGGGGGAGACCTGACCGCCGGCTACAATGAGCAGTTCTTC. Based on the CDR3 plus reference TRBV5-1 and TRBJ2-1, the full variable domain is KAGVTQTPRYLIKTRGQQVTLSCSPISGHRSVSWYQQTPGQGLQFLFEYFSETQRNKGNFPGRFSGRQFSNSRSEMNVSTLELGDSALYLCASSSPLPTSGGDLTAGYNEQFFGPGTRLTVL.

This clonotype has a count of ten or more. This chain links TRBV5-1 with TRBJ2-1; 7 bases are a match to TRBD2. The ends lost 5 bases at V and 3 bases at J; junction bases unmatched: 11. Germline CDR1 reads SGHRS; CDR2 reads YFSETQ. This CDR3 region has 16 residues. The DNA for the CDR3 is TGCGCCAGCAGACTCACGGGGGGACCTTACTACAATGAGCAGTTCTTC. This codes for CASRLTGGPYYNEQFF.

V gene TRBV27 combines with J gene TRBJ2-3, with 9 bases that match TRBD2. Looked up from germline, CDR1 is MNHEY and CDR2 is SMNVEV (reference sequence). V dropped 6 bases and J dropped 5; count of bases not matched to a gene: 12. The CDR3 spans 16 residues. CDR3 residues: CASRVRGRADVDTQYF. CDR3 in DNA: TGTGCCAGCAGAGTGCGCGGGAGGGCCGATGTAGATACGCAGTATTTT.